The sequence of this T cell receptor (beta chain) was determined in a study of CD8+ T cells in alopecia areata. About the study: Those treated were given oral tofacitinib at 5 to 10 mg twice daily. Dosing with tofacitinib proceeded for 6 to 18 months, followed by 6 months off drug. Points from the study as a whole: Mice showed clearer TCR sharing than patients did, a gap that was possibly HLA-related.

The authors extracted RNA and reverse transcribed it into cDNA as the sequencing template. The protocol was immunoSEQ multiplex PCR, while the TCRdb copy is restricted to in-frame clones and leaves out a portion. This table has about 250,000 clones, around 67% appearing once. For this clone: Antigen: not known.

The germline V and J ends were trimmed by 1 base and 6 bases, with 16 bases remaining between them. The germline gives CDR1 SGHVS, CDR2 FNYEAQ. This CDR3 spans 16 amino acids. This TCR came from a human donor with alopecia areata. The material was CD4+ T cells sorted from blood, obtained at week 0. The J gene is TRBJ1-5, the V gene TRBV7-6; no reliable D call. This chain's CDR3 is CASSLVRRGSSQPQHF. CDR3 nucleotide sequence: TGTGCCAGCAGCTTAGTTCGTCGCGGGAGTTCTCAGCCCCAGCATTTT.